Below, 29 T cell receptor beta chains from the same sample are listed, as sequenced in a study of immune reconstitution after stem cell transplant in scleroderma (dated by TCRdb to the late 2010s). The library was produced with RT-PCR. Sequenced on an Illumina MiSeq. TCRdb reprocessed the public reads (quality trimming at Q25 with fastp, clone calling with MiXCR) and kept in-frame beta chains. Identical CDR3 protein sequences are pooled into one entry, listed with their most common genes and DNA. This sample comprises 2,000 to 3,000 distinct CDR3 sequences, roughly 10% of them detected only once. The ten largest clones represent less than 15% of the sample. Collection took place before or after autologous hematopoietic stem cell transplantation (not recorded which). These receptors came from a female donor with systemic sclerosis.

This clonotype was counted many times. The chain employs TRBV5-1 and TRBJ2-5; either TRBD1 or TRBD2 may supply D (5 bases each). Germline lookup yields CDR1 SGHRS and CDR2 YFSETQ. This CDR3 region has 15 residues. V lost 3 bases and J lost 4, with 16 bases in between. CDR3 region: CASSSGTTVGETQYF. The CDR3 DNA sequence: TGCGCCAGCAGCTCCGGGACCACGGTTGGAGAGACCCAGTACTTC.

This clonotype was counted between two and nine times. The V call is TRBV6-1, the J call TRBJ1-3; the D is unclear. The germline gives CDR1 MNHNS, CDR2 SASEGT. The CDR3 is 18 amino acids. Trimming took off 4 bases at V and 0 bases at J, with 19 bases between the two ends. The CDR3 DNA reads as TGTGCCAGCAGTGCGGAGCGGAACACGGTTTACTCTGGAAACACCATATATTTT. It encodes CASSAERNTVYSGNTIYF.

V and J are TRBV7-2 and TRBJ2-3; 15 nucleotides match TRBD2. Germline V gene data show CDR1 as SGHTA and CDR2 as FQGNSA. The CDR3 extends over 18 amino acids. The ends lost 4 bases at V and 0 bases at J; junction bases unmatched: 5. The CDR3 is CASSYGTSGGHSTDTQYF. The CDR3 DNA reads as TGTGCCAGCAGCTACGGGACTAGCGGGGGGCACAGCACAGATACGCAGTATTTT. The full variable domain, with the rest looked up from reference TRBV7-2 and TRBJ2-3, is GAGVSQSPSNKVTEKGKDVELRCDPISGHTALYWYRQSLGQGLEFLIYFQGNSAPDKSGLPSDRFSAERTGGSVSTLTIQRTQQEDSAVYLCASSYGTSGGHSTDTQYFGPGTRLTVL.

This clonotype is medium-sized within its sample. This chain links TRBV7-6 with TRBJ2-3, with D tentatively TRBD1 or TRBD2 (7 bases each). V was clipped by 5 bases and J by 1 base, with 10 bases between them. CDR1 and CDR2 (germline): SGHVS, FNYEAQ. The CDR3 totals 14 residues. CDR3 region: CASSQGGGTDTQYF. In nucleotides, the CDR3 is TGTGCCAGCAGCCAGGGGGGGGGCACAGATACGCAGTATTTT.

Points on this clonotype: The junction does not match germline at one end; this may be a read error. The chain is built from TRBV7-8 and TRBJ2-3; 8 bases fit TRBD1. Per the germline V gene, CDR1 is SGHVS and CDR2 is FQNEAQ. CDR3 size: 18 residues. CDR3 sequence (DNA): TGTGCCGGCAGCCGTCAGCCCACCCAGGGGGCGCCCACAGATACGCAGTATTTT. Translated, it gives CAGSRQPTQGAPTDTQYF.

By proportion, this clonotype is medium-sized. The chain is built from TRBV7-6 and TRBJ2-1; 11 bases align to TRBD2. The V segment lost 5 bases and the J segment 1 base; nucleotides outside the gene matches: 16. CDR1 and CDR2 (germline): SGHVS, FNYEAQ. This CDR3 comprises 20 residues. CDR3 sequence reads: CASSLLSSGGTSSSYNEQFF. The DNA of the CDR3 is TGTGCCAGCAGCCTTCTCTCTAGCGGGGGGACGTCGAGTTCCTACAATGAGCAGTTCTTC.

In this sample, this clonotype is medium-sized. The chain has TRBV28 and TRBJ2-7, with D perhaps matching TRBD1 or TRBD2 (6 bases each). The ends were cut back, 2 bases at V and 6 bases at J, with 11 bases in the middle. The CDR3 has 13 amino acids. The germline V gene encodes CDR1 MDHEN and CDR2 SYDVKM. The CDR3 here is CASSLGRGREQYF. The CDR3 DNA reads as TGTGCCAGCAGTTTAGGTCGGGGGCGCGAGCAGTACTTC.

By sample share, this clonotype is medium-sized. V usage is TRBV5-5 and J usage is TRBJ1-4; 7 nucleotides agree with TRBD1. Germline V gene sequence: CDR1 SGHKS, CDR2 YYEKEE (reference sequence). V was pared by 2 bases and J by 7 bases, with 5 bases of the junction left unmatched. This CDR3 is 14 amino acids long. The CDR3 DNA follows: TGTGCCAGCAGCTTCTACGCAGGGGGTGAAAAACTGTTTTTT. It yields the protein CASSFYAGGEKLFF.

By share, this clonotype ranks as medium-sized. V and J are TRBV21-1 and TRBJ1-1; the table's D gene call, TRBD1, was not cross checked with the DNA. TRBV21-1 is a known pseudogene. The CDR3 loop spans 15 amino acids. CDR3 in DNA: TGTGCCAGCAGCGGCCGGGACAGGGTTAACACTGAAGCTTTCTTT. It translates to CASSGRDRVNTEAFF.

This clonotype is labeled large. The rearrangement joins TRBV5-1 to TRBJ2-3; maybe TRBD2 (7 bases). There are 16 residues in the CDR3. Germline V gene data show CDR1 as SGHRS and CDR2 as YFSETQ. V was shortened by 3 bases and J by 4 bases, with 18 bases between the two germline ends. CDR3 amino acids: CASSSDLGGGSDTQYF. In DNA, the CDR3 is TGCGCCAGCAGCTCGGACCTCGGCGGGGGCTCAGATACGCAGTATTTT.

By its share, this clonotype is medium-sized. The genes are TRBV5-6 and TRBJ2-1; the match to TRBD2 covers 11 bases. CDR1 and CDR2 (germline): SGHDT, YYEEEE. This CDR3 has 15 residues. The V and J ends lost 6 bases and 0 bases, in that order; junction bases with no gene match: 2. As DNA, the CDR3 is TGTGCCAGCACTAGCGGGGGGAACTCCTACAATGAGCAGTTCTTC. Protein product: CASTSGGNSYNEQFF.

This clonotype was observed at least ten times. The chain recombines TRBV6-1 with TRBJ1-1; 7 nucleotides match TRBD1. V dropped 1 base and J dropped 11; count of bases not matched to a gene: 16. Germline loops: CDR1 MNHNS, CDR2 SASEGT. This CDR3 is built from 16 residues. The DNA of the CDR3 is TGTGCCAGCAGTGAAGGGACAGGATCAAGGGCCCTGTCGGCTTTCTTT. Translation gives CASSEGTGSRALSAFF.

Sample share makes this clonotype large. This chain uses TRBV20-1 with TRBJ1-5, with 7 bases aligning to TRBD1. The CDR3 extends over 14 amino acids. Germline CDR1 DFQATT, CDR2 SNEGSKA (reference sequence). The junction had 11 bases not matched to a gene; V was cut back by 6 bases and J by 6 bases. In DNA, the CDR3 is TGCAGTGCCACCGACAGGGTGGCAGGTCAGCCCCAGCATTTT. This translates into CSATDRVAGQPQHF.

This clonotype ranks as medium-sized (0.01 to 0.1%). J is TRBJ2-5 and V is TRBV20-1; TRBD2 matches 10 bases. This CDR3 contains 13 residues. The junction had 3 bases not matched to a gene; V was cut back by 4 bases and J by 4 bases. Per germline, CDR1 DFQATT and CDR2 SNEGSKA (reference sequence). CDR3 nucleotides: TGCAGTGCTAATATAGCGGGGGGAGAGACCCAGTACTTC. It translates to CSANIAGGETQYF.

Sample share makes this clonotype medium-sized. This rearrangement joins TRBV27 to TRBJ2-7; a possible D gene is TRBD1 (6 bases). Per germline, CDR1 MNHEY and CDR2 SMNVEV (reference sequence). This CDR3 is built from 14 residues. With 2 bases removed from V and 4 bases from J, the gap between germline ends came to 12 bases. The CDR3 nucleotides read TGTGCCAGCAGTTTAGACCGCGGACAGTACGAGCAGTACTTC. Its protein product is CASSLDRGQYEQYF.

In its sample, this clonotype ranks as medium-sized. J is TRBJ1-2 and V is TRBV5-4; no clear D gene. Germline loops: CDR1 SGHNT, CDR2 YYREEE (reference sequence). The CDR3 has 14 amino acids. The V end lost 0 bases, the J end lost 3 bases, and 9 bases lay between the germline ends. The CDR3, as DNA: TGTGCCAGCAGCTTGGTGCGGTCGGACTATGGCTACACCTTC. It encodes CASSLVRSDYGYTF. Filled out from reference TRBV5-4 and TRBJ1-2, the complete variable domain reads ETGVTQSPTHLIKTRGQQVTLRCSSQSGHNTVSWYQQALGQGPQFIFQYYREEENGRGNFPPRFSGLQFPNYSSELNVNALELDDSALYLCASSLVRSDYGYTFGSGTRLTVV.

This clonotype counts as medium-sized. The DNA for the CDR3 is TGTGCCAGCAGCTCACGACAGGGGAACGAGCAGTACTTC. Its protein is CASSSRQGNEQYF. V usage is TRBV7-6 and J usage is TRBJ2-7; 8 nucleotides agree with TRBD1. Germline lookup yields CDR1 SGHVS and CDR2 FNYEAQ. The CDR3 loop spans 13 amino acids. J was trimmed by 5 bases and V by 4 bases; bases with no gene match: 4.

This clonotype was counted between two and nine times. The chain uses TRBV3-1 and TRBJ2-1; TRBD1 matches 7 bases. The V and J ends lost 0 bases and 4 bases, in that order; junction bases with no gene match: 0. CDR1 is LGHDT, CDR2 YNNKEL, per germline (reference sequence). This CDR3 comprises 14 residues. CDR3 sequence (DNA): TGTGCCAGCAGCCAAGACAGGGGGTACAATGAGCAGTTCTTC. It translates to CASSQDRGYNEQFF.

This clonotype was picked up many times. The chain joins TRBV7-2 to TRBJ2-7, with 10 bases fitting TRBD1. The J segment lost 5 bases and the V segment lost 3 bases, leaving 7 bases of the junction unmatched. Germline CDR1 SGHTA, CDR2 FQGNSA. The CDR3 consists of 15 residues. This CDR3 is CASSFPGTGVHEQYF. CDR3 nucleotides: TGTGCCAGCAGCTTCCCCGGGACAGGGGTCCACGAGCAGTACTTC.

In this sample, this clonotype is medium-sized (0.01 to 0.1%). The chain links TRBV5-1 to TRBJ2-7; 10 bases line up with TRBD2. This CDR3 region has 16 residues. The germline CDR1 and CDR2 sequences are SGHRS and YFSETQ. V shed 4 bases and J 0 bases; nucleotides not matched to a gene: 7. CDR3 nucleotides: TGCGCCAGCAGCCCGTGGACTAGCGGAACCTCCTACGAGCAGTACTTC. Amino acids: CASSPWTSGTSYEQYF.

In its sample, this clonotype ranks as medium-sized. The chain couples TRBV4-1 to TRBJ1-4; no definite D call. Germline-derived CDR1 and CDR2 are MGHRA and YSYEKL. The V and J ends lost 1 base and 6 bases respectively, with 12 bases between them. The CDR3 is made up of 15 amino acids. The CDR3 nucleotides are TGCGCCAGCAGCCAAGTTTTCGGCGGGCATGAAAAACTGTTTTTT. Translated, it gives CASSQVFGGHEKLFF.

By sample fraction, this clonotype is medium-sized. This chain joins TRBV5-1 and TRBJ2-1; a weak D match, TRBD2 (6 bases). Germline values: CDR1 SGHRS, CDR2 YFSETQ. The V gene lost 0 bases and the J gene lost 5 bases, with 12 bases spanning the gap. The CDR3 spans 15 residues. The CDR3 DNA is TGCGCCAGCAGCTTGGGCGGGATCGACGACAATGAGCAGTTCTTC. This encodes CASSLGGIDDNEQFF.

By sample share, this clonotype is medium-sized. This chain joins TRBV7-2 and TRBJ2-7, with D possibly TRBD1 on 5 matching bases. V lost 2 bases and J 0 bases, leaving 14 bases between the germline ends. CDR3 length: 16 amino acids. CDR1 SGHTA and CDR2 FQGNSA come from the germline V gene. CDR3 bases: TGTGCCAGCAGCTTACAGGCAGGGTCCAGCTCCTACGAGCAGTACTTC. Protein sequence: CASSLQAGSSSYEQYF.

This clonotype was seen ten or more times. The chain couples TRBV10-2 to TRBJ1-4, with 8 bases matching TRBD1. The V gene end was trimmed by 3 bases and the J gene end by 8 bases; junction bases not matched to a gene: 8. The CDR3 runs to 15 residues. Germline CDR1 reads WSHSY; CDR2 reads SAAADI. CDR3 nucleotide sequence: TGCGCCAGCAGTGAAGACAGGGGTTGGGACGAAAAACTGTTTTTT. It is translated as CASSEDRGWDEKLFF.

The chain uses TRBV7-3 and TRBJ2-1; 8 nucleotides align to TRBD2. V dropped 2 bases and J dropped 4; count of bases not matched to a gene: 10. CDR1 is SGHTA, CDR2 FQGTGA, per germline. The CDR3 spans 17 residues. The chain's CDR3 is CASSLEGLGLPYNEQFF. DNA for the CDR3: TGTGCCAGCAGCTTAGAGGGACTAGGACTCCCGTACAATGAGCAGTTCTTC.

The V and J genes are TRBV11-2 and TRBJ2-1, with D perhaps matching TRBD1 (6 bases). V lost 3 bases to trimming and J lost 5 bases, with 14 bases between them. CDR3 length: 15 amino acids. CDR1 is SGHAT and CDR2 is FQNNGV in the germline V gene. CDR3 DNA sequence: TGTGCCAGCAGCTTGACGAGAGGGACAAACAATGAGCAGTTCTTC. Translation: CASSLTRGTNNEQFF.

This clonotype is judged large. The chain recombines TRBV2 with TRBJ1-5; 9 bases fit TRBD1. The CDR3 extends over 14 amino acids. The V gene end was trimmed by 5 bases and the J gene end by 6 bases; junction bases not matched to a gene: 5. Germline CDR1 and CDR2: SNHLY and FYNNEI. Here the CDR3 DNA reads TGTGCCAGCAGTACAGGGGGCGCGGGTCAGCCCCAGCATTTT. It yields the protein CASSTGGAGQPQHF.

Ten or more counts support this clonotype. CDR3 in DNA: TGTGCCAGCTCACCGGCCTCAGGGAACGAGCAGTACTTC. This sequence encodes CASSPASGNEQYF. The rearrangement uses TRBV18 and TRBJ2-7; weak D call: TRBD1 (5 bases). There are 13 residues in the CDR3. Germline V gene sequence: CDR1 KGHSH, CDR2 LQKENI. With 3 bases removed from V and 5 bases from J, the gap between germline ends came to 11 bases.

This clonotype showed up just a few times. The V call is TRBV6-5, the J call TRBJ2-1; 9 positions match TRBD2. Germline values: CDR1 MNHEY, CDR2 SVGAGI. V was pared by 2 bases and J by 8 bases, with 7 bases of the junction left unmatched. The CDR3 is 15 residues long. The CDR3 loop is CASSYAGSGRYEQFF. In nucleotides, the CDR3 is TGTGCCAGCAGTTACGCTGGTAGCGGGAGATATGAGCAGTTCTTC.